This TCR beta chain derives from a study of blood T cell repertoires in COVID-19. Background on the study: Specimens from acute and convalescent COVID-19 originated in the United States, Italy and Spain.

In the original processing: Reference gene primers were amplified, and this amplification served to estimate nucleated cell counts. The table came from immunoSEQ multiplex PCR; TCRdb's copy has only in-frame clones and leaves some out. V and J calls plus clone size are reproduced from that table; the DNA served to infer D and trimming. The sample carries 250,000 or so clones, about nine tenths recorded once. This clone was detected only a few times. The V gene's germline CDR1 is LGHNA and CDR2 YNFKEQ. This CDR3 contains 17 residues. V lost 2 bases to trimming and J lost 4 bases; unmatched junction nucleotides: 11.

Sequencing was performed on peripheral blood. The receptor comes from a woman aged 25 to 39 with COVID-19, enrolled during active disease. V gene TRBV4-2 combines with J gene TRBJ1-2; 9 bases map to TRBD1. The CDR3 spells CASSQQTGQGASYGYTF. The CDR3 DNA reads as TGTGCCAGCAGCCAACAAACGGGACAGGGTGCGAGCTATGGCTACACCTTC.